The clone carrying this T cell receptor beta chain was seen once. What it binds is not known. Only CD45RO-negative cells positively selected for CCR7 counted as naive CD8 cells, so terminally differentiated effector memory CD45RA+ cells were excluded. Over several immunoSEQ plates, each subset's genomic DNA was distributed in even portions. TCRdb's table, derived via immunoSEQ multiplex PCR, lists solely in-frame clones and lacks some. Among around 560,000 clones listed, roughly 96% were seen once. There are 17 residues in the CDR3. The germline gives CDR1 SGHTS, CDR2 YDEGEE. The ends lost 4 bases at V and 0 bases at J; junction bases unmatched: 6. This specimen belongs to a study of shared clonotypes between healthy human individuals. Study details: Sampling drew on donors who were two women and three men aged 18 to 49. For every donor, three CD4 naive, three CD4 memory, two CD8 naive and one CD8 memory plates were used.

Study-level findings and limits: It was the few donors that limited the genetic and exposure-history diversity represented.

This sequence was found in a woman aged 25 to 39 in good health. The chain recombines TRBV5-8 with TRBJ2-6, with TRBD1 identical over 8 bases. Sample: naive CD8+ T cells sorted from blood. The CDR3 DNA follows: TGTGCCAGCAGCACGGGACAGGTTAACTCTGGGGCCAACGTCCTGACTTTC. As protein: CASSTGQVNSGANVLTF.